The clone carrying this T cell receptor beta chain was seen a few times. The source of the sample is a study of early T cells in non-severe SARS-CoV-2 infection. Attachment of unique molecular identifiers to individual cDNA molecules was performed. Using its own MiXCR run on the 5' RACE reads, TCRdb lists one record per CDR3 protein. The sample includes 66,000 or so distinct CDR3 sequences, under 15% of them seen just once. The clonotype originates from an adult who was a healthcare worker with PCR-confirmed SARS-CoV-2 infection or an uninfected control (not recorded which). The source material was whole blood.

The CDR3 region has the DNA TGTGCCAGCAGCTTAGAACAGGGGGAACCCTACGAGCAGTACTTC. Translated: CASSLEQGEPYEQYF. The rearrangement joins TRBV7-8 to TRBJ2-7, with 8 bases aligning to TRBD1. The CDR3 contains 15 residues. CDR1 and CDR2 from the germline V gene are SGHVS and FQNEAQ. Trimming removed 1 base from V and 2 bases from J; junction bases left unmatched: 4.